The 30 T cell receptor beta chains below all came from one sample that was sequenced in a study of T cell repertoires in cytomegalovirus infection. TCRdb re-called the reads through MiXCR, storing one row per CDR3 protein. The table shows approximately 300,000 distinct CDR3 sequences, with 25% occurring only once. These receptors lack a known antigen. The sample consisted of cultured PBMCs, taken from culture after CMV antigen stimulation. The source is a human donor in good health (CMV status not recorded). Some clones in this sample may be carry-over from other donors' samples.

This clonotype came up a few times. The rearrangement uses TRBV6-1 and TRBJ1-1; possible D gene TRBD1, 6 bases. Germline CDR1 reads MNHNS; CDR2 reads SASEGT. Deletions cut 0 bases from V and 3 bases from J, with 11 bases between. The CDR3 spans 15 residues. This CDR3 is CASSEAGQRYTEAFF. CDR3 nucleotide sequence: TGTGCCAGCAGTGAAGCAGGACAGCGATACACTGAAGCTTTCTTT.

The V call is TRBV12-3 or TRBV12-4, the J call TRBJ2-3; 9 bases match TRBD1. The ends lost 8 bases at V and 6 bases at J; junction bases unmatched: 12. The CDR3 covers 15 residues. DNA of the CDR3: TGTGCCAGCTCGCTGCCGACAGGGGGTTTTGATACGCAGTATTTT. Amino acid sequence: CASSLPTGGFDTQYF.

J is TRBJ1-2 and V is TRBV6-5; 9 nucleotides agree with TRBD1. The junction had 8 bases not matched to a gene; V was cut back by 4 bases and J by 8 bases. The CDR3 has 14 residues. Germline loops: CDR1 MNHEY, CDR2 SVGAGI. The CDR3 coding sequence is TGTGCCAGCAGTTCGGGACAGGGTTCGAGGGGCTACACCTTC. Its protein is CASSSGQGSRGYTF.

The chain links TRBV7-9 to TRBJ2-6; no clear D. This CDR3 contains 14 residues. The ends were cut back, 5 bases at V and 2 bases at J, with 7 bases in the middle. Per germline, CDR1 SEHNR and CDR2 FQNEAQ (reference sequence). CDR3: CASSRVAGANVLTF. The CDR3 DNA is TGTGCCAGCAGCCGCGTGGCTGGGGCCAACGTCCTGACTTTC. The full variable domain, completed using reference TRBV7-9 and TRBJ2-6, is DTGVSQNPRHKITKRGQNVTFRCDPISEHNRLYWYRQTLGQGPEFLTYFQNEAQLEKSRLLSDRFSAERPKGSFSTLEIQRTEQGDSAMYLCASSRVAGANVLTFGAGSRLTVL.

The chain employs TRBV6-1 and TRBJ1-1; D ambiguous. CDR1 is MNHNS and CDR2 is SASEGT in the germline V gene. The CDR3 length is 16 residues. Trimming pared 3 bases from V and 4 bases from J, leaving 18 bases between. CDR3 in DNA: TGTGCCAGCAGTGAGTCCCTTTTTGGAGGTGGCACTGAAGCTTTCTTT. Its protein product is CASSESLFGGGTEAFF.

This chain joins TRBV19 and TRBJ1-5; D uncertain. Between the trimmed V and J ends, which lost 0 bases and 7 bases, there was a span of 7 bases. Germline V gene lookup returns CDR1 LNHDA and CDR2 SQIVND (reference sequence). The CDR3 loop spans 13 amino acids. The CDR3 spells CASSIDHAQPQHF. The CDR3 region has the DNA TGTGCCAGTAGTATAGATCATGCCCAGCCCCAGCATTTT.

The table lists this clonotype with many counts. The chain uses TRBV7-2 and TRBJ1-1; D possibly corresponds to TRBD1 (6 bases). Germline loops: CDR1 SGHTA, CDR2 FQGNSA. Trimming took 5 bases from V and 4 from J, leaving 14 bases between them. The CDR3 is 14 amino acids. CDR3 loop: CASSLHRVGTEAFF. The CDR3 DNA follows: TGTGCCAGCAGCCTGCACAGGGTTGGCACTGAAGCTTTCTTT.

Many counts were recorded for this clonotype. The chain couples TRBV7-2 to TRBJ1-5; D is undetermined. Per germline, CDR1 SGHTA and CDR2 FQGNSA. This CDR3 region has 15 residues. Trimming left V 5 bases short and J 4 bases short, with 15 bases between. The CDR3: CASSPGRLGNQPQHF. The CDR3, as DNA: TGTGCCAGCAGCCCGGGTCGCCTAGGGAATCAGCCCCAGCATTTT.

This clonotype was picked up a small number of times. The CDR3, as DNA: TGTGCCAGCAGAGGACAGGGGACCACTAACTATGGCTACACCTTC. Its translation is CASRGQGTTNYGYTF. This chain joins TRBV7-2 and TRBJ1-2, with 9 bases aligning to TRBD1. Trimming at V came to 6 bases and at J to 0 bases, leaving 5 bases not matched to a gene. In germline, CDR1 is SGHTA, CDR2 FQGNSA. CDR3 length: 15 residues.

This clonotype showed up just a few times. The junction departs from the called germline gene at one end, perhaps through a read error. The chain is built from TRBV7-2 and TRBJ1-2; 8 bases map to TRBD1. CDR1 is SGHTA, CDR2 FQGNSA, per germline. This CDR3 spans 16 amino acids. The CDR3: CASTLTRTGTNYGYTF. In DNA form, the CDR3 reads TGTGCCAGCACCTTAACCAGGACAGGGACTAACTATGGCTACACCTTC.

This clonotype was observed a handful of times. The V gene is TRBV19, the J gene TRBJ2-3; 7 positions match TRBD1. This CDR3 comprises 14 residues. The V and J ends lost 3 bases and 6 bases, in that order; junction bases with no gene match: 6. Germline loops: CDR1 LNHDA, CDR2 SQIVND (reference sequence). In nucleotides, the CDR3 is TGTGCCAGTAGTATCCGACAGGGCCGGGATACGCAGTATTTT. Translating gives CASSIRQGRDTQYF.

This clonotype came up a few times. The CDR3 sequence: CASSYISGGHEQYF. In nucleotides, the CDR3 is TGTGCCAGCAGTTATATATCAGGGGGCCACGAGCAGTACTTC. The chain employs TRBV6-2 or TRBV6-3 and TRBJ2-7, with 8 bases lining up with TRBD1. The germline V gene encodes CDR1 MNHEY and CDR2 SVGEGT. The CDR3 runs to 14 residues. V was clipped by 3 bases and J by 5 bases; unmatched bases: 6.

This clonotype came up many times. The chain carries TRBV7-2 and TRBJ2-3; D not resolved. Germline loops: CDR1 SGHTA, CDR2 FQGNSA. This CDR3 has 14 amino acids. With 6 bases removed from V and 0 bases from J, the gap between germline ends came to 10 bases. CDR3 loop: CASSWRISTDTQYF. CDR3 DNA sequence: TGTGCCAGCAGTTGGCGGATTAGCACAGATACGCAGTATTTT.

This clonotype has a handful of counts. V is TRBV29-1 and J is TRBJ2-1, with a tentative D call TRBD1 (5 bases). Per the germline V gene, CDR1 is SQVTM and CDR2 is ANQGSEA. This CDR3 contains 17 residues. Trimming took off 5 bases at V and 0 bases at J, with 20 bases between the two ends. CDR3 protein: CSVWPGSSVDSYNEQFF. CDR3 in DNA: TGCAGCGTTTGGCCAGGGTCGTCGGTGGACTCCTACAATGAGCAGTTCTTC.

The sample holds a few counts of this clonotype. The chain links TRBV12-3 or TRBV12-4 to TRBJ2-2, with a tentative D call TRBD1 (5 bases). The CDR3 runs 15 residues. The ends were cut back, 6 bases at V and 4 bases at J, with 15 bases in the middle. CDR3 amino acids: CASSQLQGATGELFF. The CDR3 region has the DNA TGTGCCAGCAGCCAACTCCAGGGCGCCACCGGGGAGCTGTTTTTT.

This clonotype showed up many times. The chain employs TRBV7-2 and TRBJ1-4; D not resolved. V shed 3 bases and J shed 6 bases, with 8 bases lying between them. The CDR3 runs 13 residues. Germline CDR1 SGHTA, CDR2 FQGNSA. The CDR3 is CASSFTAYEKLFF. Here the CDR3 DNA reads TGTGCCAGCAGCTTTACAGCTTATGAAAAACTGTTTTTT.

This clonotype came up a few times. The CDR3 protein is CASSPGPSYEQYF. The CDR3 coding sequence is TGTGCCAGCTCCCCGGGACCTTCCTACGAGCAGTACTTC. V and J are TRBV19 and TRBJ2-7; the D gene could be TRBD1 or TRBD2 (5 bases each). The CDR3 is 13 amino acids. Germline lookup yields CDR1 LNHDA and CDR2 SQIVND (reference sequence). Deletions cut 9 bases from V and 1 base from J, with 13 bases between.

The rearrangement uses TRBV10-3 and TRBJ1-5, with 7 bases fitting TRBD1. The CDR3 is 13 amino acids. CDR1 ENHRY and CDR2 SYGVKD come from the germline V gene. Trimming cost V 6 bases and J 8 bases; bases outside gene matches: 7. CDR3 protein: CAISRTGGEPQHF. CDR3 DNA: TGTGCCATCAGCCGGACAGGAGGAGAGCCCCAGCATTTT.

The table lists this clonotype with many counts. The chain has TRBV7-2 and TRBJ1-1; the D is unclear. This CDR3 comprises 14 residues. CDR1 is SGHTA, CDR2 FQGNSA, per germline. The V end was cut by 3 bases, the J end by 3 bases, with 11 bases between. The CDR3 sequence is CASSLQAPYTEAFF. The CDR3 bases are TGTGCCAGCAGCTTGCAAGCTCCCTACACTGAAGCTTTCTTT.

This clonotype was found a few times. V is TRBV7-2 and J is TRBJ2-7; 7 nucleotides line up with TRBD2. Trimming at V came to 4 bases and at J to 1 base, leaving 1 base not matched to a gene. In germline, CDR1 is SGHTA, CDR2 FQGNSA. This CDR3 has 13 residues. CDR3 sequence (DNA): TGTGCCAGCAGCTGGACTAGTTCCTACGAGCAGTACTTC. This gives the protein CASSWTSSYEQYF.

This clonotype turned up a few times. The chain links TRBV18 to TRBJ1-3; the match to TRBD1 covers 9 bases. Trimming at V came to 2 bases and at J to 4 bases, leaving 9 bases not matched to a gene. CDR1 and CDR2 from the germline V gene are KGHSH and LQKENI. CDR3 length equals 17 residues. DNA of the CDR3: TGTGCCAGCTCACCAAACACCGGGACAGGGAGCGGAAACACCATATATTTT. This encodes CASSPNTGTGSGNTIYF.

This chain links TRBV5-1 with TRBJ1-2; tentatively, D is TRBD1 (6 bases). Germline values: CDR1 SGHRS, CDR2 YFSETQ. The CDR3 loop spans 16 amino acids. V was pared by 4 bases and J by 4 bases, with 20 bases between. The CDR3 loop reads CASSQESTGLVYGYTF. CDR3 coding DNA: TGCGCCAGCAGCCAGGAATCTACAGGGCTCGTCTATGGCTACACCTTC.

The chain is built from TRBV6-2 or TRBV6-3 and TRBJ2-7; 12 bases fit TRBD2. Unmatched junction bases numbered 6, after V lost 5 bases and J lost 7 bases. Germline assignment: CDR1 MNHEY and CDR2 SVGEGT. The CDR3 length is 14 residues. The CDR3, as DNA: TGTGCCAGCAGTCCTCGTGGACTAGCGGGAGAGCAGTACGTC. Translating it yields CASSPRGLAGEQYV.

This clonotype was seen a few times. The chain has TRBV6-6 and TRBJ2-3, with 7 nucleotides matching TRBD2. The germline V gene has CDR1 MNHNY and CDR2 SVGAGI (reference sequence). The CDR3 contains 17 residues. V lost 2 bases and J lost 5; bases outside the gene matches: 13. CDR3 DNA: TGTGCCAGCAGTTACGGGCGGGACGCCGCGGGGGTAGATACGCAGTATTTT. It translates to CASSYGRDAAGVDTQYF.

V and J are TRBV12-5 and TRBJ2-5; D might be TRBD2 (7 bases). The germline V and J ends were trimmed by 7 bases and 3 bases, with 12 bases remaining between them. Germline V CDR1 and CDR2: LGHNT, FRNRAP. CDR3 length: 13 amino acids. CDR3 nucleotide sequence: TGTGCTAGTGTTGGGGGGGCGAAAGAGACCCAGTACTTC. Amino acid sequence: CASVGGAKETQYF.

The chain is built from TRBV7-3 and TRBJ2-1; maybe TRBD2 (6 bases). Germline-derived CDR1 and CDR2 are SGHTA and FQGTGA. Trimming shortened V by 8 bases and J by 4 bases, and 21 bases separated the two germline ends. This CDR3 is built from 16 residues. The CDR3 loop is CASATFGTGTYNEQFF. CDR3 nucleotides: TGTGCCAGCGCTACGTTCGGGACTGGAACTTACAATGAGCAGTTCTTC.

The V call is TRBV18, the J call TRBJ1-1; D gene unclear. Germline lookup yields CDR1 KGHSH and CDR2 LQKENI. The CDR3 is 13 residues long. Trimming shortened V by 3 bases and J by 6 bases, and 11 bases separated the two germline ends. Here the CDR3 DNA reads TGTGCCAGCTCACCGTCCGACGGGGCTGAAGCTTTCTTT. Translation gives CASSPSDGAEAFF. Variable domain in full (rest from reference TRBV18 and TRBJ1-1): NAGVMQNPRHLVRRRGQEARLRCSPMKGHSHVYWYRQLPEEGLKFMVYLQKENIIDESGMPKERFSAEFPKEGPSILRIQQVVRGDSAAYFCASSPSDGAEAFFGQGTRLTVV.

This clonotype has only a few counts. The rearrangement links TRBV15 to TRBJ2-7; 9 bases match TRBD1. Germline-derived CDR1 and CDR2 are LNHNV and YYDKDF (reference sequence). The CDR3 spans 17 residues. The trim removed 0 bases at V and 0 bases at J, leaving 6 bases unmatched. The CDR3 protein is CATSRDLGDRDSYEQYF. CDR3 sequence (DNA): TGTGCCACCAGCAGAGATTTGGGGGACAGGGACTCCTACGAGCAGTACTTC. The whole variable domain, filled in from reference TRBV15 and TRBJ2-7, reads DAMVIQNPRYQVTQFGKPVTLSCSQTLNHNVMYWYQQKSSQAPKLLFHYYDKDFNNEADTPDNFQSRRPNTSFCFLDIRSPGLGDTAMYLCATSRDLGDRDSYEQYFGPGTRLTVT.

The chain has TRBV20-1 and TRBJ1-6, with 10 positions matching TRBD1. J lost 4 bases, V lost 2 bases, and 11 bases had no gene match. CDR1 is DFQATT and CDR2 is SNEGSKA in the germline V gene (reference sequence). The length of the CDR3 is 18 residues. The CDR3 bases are TGCAGTGCTAGACAGCTTAAGACAGGGGGCAGGTATAATTCACCCCTCCACTTT. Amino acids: CSARQLKTGGRYNSPLHF.

The CDR3 protein is CSAQNGASYTQYF. The CDR3 coding sequence is TGCAGTGCCCAAAATGGGGCCTCTTATACGCAGTATTTT. The chain has TRBV20-1 and TRBJ2-3; TRBD1 is a possible D gene (5 bases). CDR1 is DFQATT, CDR2 SNEGSKA, per germline (reference sequence). Between the trimmed V and J ends, which lost 6 bases and 7 bases, there was a span of 17 bases. The CDR3 is made up of 13 amino acids.